Listed below are T cell receptor beta chains from one sample, sequenced in a study of cytomegalovirus exposure and HLA in healthy donors. Generated by immunoSEQ multiplex PCR, the TCRdb table keeps only in-frame clones and is missing some. Of 40,000 or so clones in the sample, roughly 69% were seen once. The sample consisted of PBMCs. Receptor source: a woman between 25 and 40 years old in good health and CMV-seronegative. Both conserved end residues are part of each CDR3. The order of the fields is V gene, clone size, D gene, J gene, CDR3 DNA, CDR3 protein. A D gene is named only where the DNA matches it firmly. Clone size is shown for a subset of rows, as once, few, many or a class of expanded clone.

>TRBV5-6|NA|NA|TRBJ2-7
TGTGCCAGCAGCTTACAGGGAATCTACGAGCAGTACTTC
CASSLQGIYEQYF
>TRBV27|few|NA|TRBJ2-7
TGTGCCAGCAGTTTATCACACCGGGGAAACGAGCAGTACTTC
CASSLSHRGNEQYF
>TRBV13|NA|NA|TRBJ2-7
TGTGCCAGCAGCTTAGCGGGGACCTACGAGCAGTACTTC
CASSLAGTYEQYF
>TRBV7-9|NA|NA|TRBJ1-4
TGTGCCAGCAGCTTAGCTGGGACACTGAGGGATGAAAAACTGTTTTTT
CASSLAGTLRDEKLFF
>TRBV27|NA|TRBD1|TRBJ2-1
TGTGCCAGCAGTTCGACAGGGAATGAGCAGTTCTTC
CASSSTGNEQFF
>TRBV30|NA|TRBD1|TRBJ1-4
TGTGCCGGAATTCGACAGGGCGGGGAAAAACTGTTTTTT
CAGIRQGGEKLFF
>TRBV6-5|NA|NA|TRBJ1-1
TGTGCCAGCAGTCCCCAGGGTACCACTGAAGCTTTCTTT
CASSPQGTTEAFF
>TRBV29-1|NA|NA|TRBJ2-7
TGCAGCGCCGCAGGGGATGGAGAATCCTACGAGCAGTACTTC
CSAAGDGESYEQYF
>TRBV10-3|NA|NA|TRBJ1-4
TGTGCCACGCGACAGGACCCTAATGAAAAACTGTTTTTT
CATRQDPNEKLFF
>TRBV6-5|NA|NA|TRBJ1-5
TGTGCCAGCAGTTCAGGAACACCCCATAGCAATCAGCCCCAGCATTTT
CASSSGTPHSNQPQHF
>TRBV6-5|NA|NA|TRBJ1-1
TGTGCCAGCAGTTACGCCTACAGTGATACTGAAGCTTTCTTT
CASSYAYSDTEAFF
>TRBV6-1|NA|TRBD2|TRBJ2-5
TGTGCCAGCAGGGGGACTACCAGCGGGGAGACCCAGTACTTC
CASRGTTSGETQYF
>TRBV29-1|NA|NA|TRBJ2-5
TGCAGCGTTGTACGGGAGTCGTATCAAGAGACCCAGTACTTC
CSVVRESYQETQYF
>TRBV30|NA|NA|TRBJ1-3
TGTGCCTGGAGTCGGACTGGTACGGCTGGAAACACCATATATTTT
CAWSRTGTAGNTIYF
>TRBV29-1|NA|NA|TRBJ2-3
TGCAGCGTAGAAGACCCACAGGGTTCCGTAGATACGCAGTATTTT
CSVEDPQGSVDTQYF
>TRBV15|NA|TRBD1|TRBJ1-4
TGTGCCACCAGCAGACTGGGACAGGGTACGGAAAAACTGTTTTTT
CATSRLGQGTEKLFF
>TRBV5-1|NA|NA|TRBJ1-2
TGCGCCAGCAGCGAAAGCGCAGGGGCATATGGCTACACCTTC
CASSESAGAYGYTF
>TRBV2|NA|TRBD2|TRBJ2-3
TGTGCCAGCAGTGGACTGGGACTAGCCGGAGGCGATACGCAGTATTTT
CASSGLGLAGGDTQYF
>TRBV19|few|TRBD1|TRBJ1-5
TGTGCCAGTAGTATAGGGCCCGGGACAGGGGGTAGACCCCAGCATTTT
CASSIGPGTGGRPQHF
>TRBV29-1|NA|TRBD1|TRBJ2-2
TGCAGCGGGGGGACAGGGGGAAGTACCGGGGAGCTGTTTTTT
CSGGTGGSTGELFF
>TRBV30|few|NA|TRBJ1-5
TGTGCCTGGAATGGGGGGGTTGATCAGCCCCAGCATTTT
CAWNGGVDQPQHF
>TRBV27|once|NA|TRBJ2-1
TGTGCCAGCAGGACGACCCGGGACTTCGATGAGCAGTTCTTC
CASRTTRDFDEQFF
>TRBV27|NA|NA|TRBJ1-1
TGTGCCAGCAGTTCCCCCTTACGGGCTGAAGCTTTCTTT
CASSSPLRAEAFF
>TRBV30|NA|TRBD1|TRBJ1-3
TGTGCCTGGAGCCACCCAGGGGGCTCTGGAAACACCATATATTTT
CAWSHPGGSGNTIYF
>TRBV13|NA|NA|TRBJ2-2
TGTGCCAGCCAGGGGGGGAACACCGGGGAGCTGTTTTTT
CASQGGNTGELFF
>TRBV30|NA|NA|TRBJ2-6
TGTGCCTGGAGTACGATTGTTGGTACAGGGCTCTCTGGGGCCAACGTCCTGACTTTC
CAWSTIVGTGLSGANVLTF
>TRBV20-1|NA|NA|TRBJ1-4
TGCAGTTTGACAGCTAATGAAAAACTGTTTTTT
CSLTANEKLFF
>TRBV4-1|NA|NA|TRBJ2-3
TGCGCCAGCAGCCAAGATGGGCAGGGTGGGACAGATACGCAGTATTTT
CASSQDGQGGTDTQYF
>TRBV6-5|once|TRBD2|TRBJ2-5
TGTGCCAGCAGTTGGCTTCGAGCGGGGGAGACCCAGTACTTC
CASSWLRAGETQYF
>TRBV29-1|few|TRBD2|TRBJ2-1
TGCAGCGTTTTGAGGGGACTAGCGGGGAATGAGCAGTTCTTC
CSVLRGLAGNEQFF
>TRBV28|NA|NA|TRBJ1-5
TGTGCCAGCAGTTTAGGGGGGGCTCAGCCCCAGCATTTT
CASSLGGAQPQHF
>TRBV7-9|NA|NA|TRBJ2-7
TGTGCCAGCAGCCCTGGGAAACCTCAGGACAGCGTAAACTTC
CASSPGKPQDSVNF
>TRBV19|NA|NA|TRBJ2-7
TGTGCCAGTAGTTCCGGGGTCTCCTACGAGCAGTACTTC
CASSSGVSYEQYF
>TRBV6-6|medium-sized|NA|TRBJ2-1
TGTGCCAGCAGCTTCGGGGGAGAGGGAGGATGGGAGCAGTTCTTC
CASSFGGEGGWEQFF
>TRBV7-2|NA|TRBD2|TRBJ2-1
TGTGCCAGCAGCTCCCTAGCGGGGAGCTCCTACAATGAGCAGTTCTTC
CASSSLAGSSYNEQFF
>TRBV7-9|NA|TRBD2|TRBJ2-1
TGTGCCAGCAGCACTCATAGCGGGAGCTCCTACAATGAGCAGTTCTTC
CASSTHSGSSYNEQFF